This TCR beta chain was sequenced during a study of blood T cell repertoires in COVID-19. TCRdb keeps only in-frame clones here, not all; method: immunoSEQ multiplex PCR. Among 250,000 to 350,000 clones listed, approximately 84% were seen once. The CDR3 spans 17 residues. Trimming at V came to 3 bases and at J to 2 bases, leaving 10 bases not matched to a gene. Germline loops: CDR1 SGHNT, CDR2 YYREEE (reference sequence). The V and J genes are TRBV5-4 and TRBJ2-3; 9 bases map to TRBD2. Sequences were obtained from peripheral blood. The source is a person aged 65 to 85 with COVID-19, enrolled during active disease. The CDR3 bases are TGTGCCAGCAGCTCCTCCGCTAGCGGGACCCACACAGATACGCAGTATTTT. Its translation: CASSSSASGTHTDTQYF.